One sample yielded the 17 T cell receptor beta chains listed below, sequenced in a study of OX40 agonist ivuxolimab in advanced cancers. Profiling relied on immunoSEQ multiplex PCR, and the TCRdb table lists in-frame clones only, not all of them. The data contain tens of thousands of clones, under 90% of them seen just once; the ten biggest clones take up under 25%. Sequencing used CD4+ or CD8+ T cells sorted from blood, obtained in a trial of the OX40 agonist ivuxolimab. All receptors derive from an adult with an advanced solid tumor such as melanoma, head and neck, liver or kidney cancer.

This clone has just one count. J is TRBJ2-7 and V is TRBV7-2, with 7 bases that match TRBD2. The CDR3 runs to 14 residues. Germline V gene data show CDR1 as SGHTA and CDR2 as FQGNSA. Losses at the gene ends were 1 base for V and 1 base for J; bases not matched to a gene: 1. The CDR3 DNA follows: TGTGCCAGCAGCTTAGGAGCGGGATCCTACGAGCAGTACTTC. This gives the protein CASSLGAGSYEQYF.

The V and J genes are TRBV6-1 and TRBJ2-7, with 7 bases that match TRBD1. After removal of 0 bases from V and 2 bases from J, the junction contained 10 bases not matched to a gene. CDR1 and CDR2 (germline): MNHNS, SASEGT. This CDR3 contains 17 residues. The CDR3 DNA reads TGTGCCAGCAGTGAAGCCCGACCGGGACAGCAACCCTACGAGCAGTACTTC. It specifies CASSEARPGQQPYEQYF.

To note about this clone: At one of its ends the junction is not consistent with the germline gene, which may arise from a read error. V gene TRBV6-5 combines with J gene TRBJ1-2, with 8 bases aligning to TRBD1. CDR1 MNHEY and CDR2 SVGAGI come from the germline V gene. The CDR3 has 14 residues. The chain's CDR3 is CASSSPIGQGTSIF. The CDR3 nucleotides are TGTGCCAGCAGCTCCCCAATCGGACAGGGTACTTCTATCTTC.

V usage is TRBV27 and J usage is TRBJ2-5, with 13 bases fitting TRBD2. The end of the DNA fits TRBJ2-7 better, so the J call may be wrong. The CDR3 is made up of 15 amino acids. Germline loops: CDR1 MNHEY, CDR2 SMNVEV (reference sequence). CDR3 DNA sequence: TGTGCCAGCAGTTTACAAGGGACTAGCGGGAACGAGCAGTACTTC. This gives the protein CASSLQGTSGNEQYF.

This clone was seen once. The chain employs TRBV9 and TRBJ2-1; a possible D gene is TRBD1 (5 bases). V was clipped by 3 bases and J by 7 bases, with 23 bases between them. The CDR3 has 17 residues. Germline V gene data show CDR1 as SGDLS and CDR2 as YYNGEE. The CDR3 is CASSAFLQGRVWNEQFF. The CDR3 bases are TGTGCCAGCAGCGCCTTCCTCCAGGGTCGGGTATGGAATGAGCAGTTCTTC.

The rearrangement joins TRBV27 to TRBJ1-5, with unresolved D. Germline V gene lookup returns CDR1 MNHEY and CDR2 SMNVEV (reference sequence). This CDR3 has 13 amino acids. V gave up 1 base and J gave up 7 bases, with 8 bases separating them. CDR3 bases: TGTGCCAGCAGTTTATTCGGTAGGCAGCCCCAGCATTTT. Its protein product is CASSLFGRQPQHF.

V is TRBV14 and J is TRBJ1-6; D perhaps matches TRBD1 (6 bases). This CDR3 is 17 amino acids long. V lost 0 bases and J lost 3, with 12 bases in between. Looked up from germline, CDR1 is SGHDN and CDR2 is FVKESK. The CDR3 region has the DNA TGTGCCAGCAGCCAAGATACAGGGAGATTCTATAATTCACCCCTCCACTTT. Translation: CASSQDTGRFYNSPLHF.

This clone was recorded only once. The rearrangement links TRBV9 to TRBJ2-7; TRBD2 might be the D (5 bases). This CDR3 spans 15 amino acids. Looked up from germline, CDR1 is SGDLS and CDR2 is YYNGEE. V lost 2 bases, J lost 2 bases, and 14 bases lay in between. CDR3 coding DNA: TGTGCCAGCAGCGTGGGAGCGAGAAATCCCTACGAGCAGTACTTC. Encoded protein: CASSVGARNPYEQYF. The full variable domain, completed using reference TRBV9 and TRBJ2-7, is DSGVTQTPKHLITATGQRVTLRCSPRSGDLSVYWYQQSLDQGLQFLIQYYNGEERAKGNILERFSAQQFPDLHSELNLSSLELGDSALYFCASSVGARNPYEQYFGPGTRLTVT.

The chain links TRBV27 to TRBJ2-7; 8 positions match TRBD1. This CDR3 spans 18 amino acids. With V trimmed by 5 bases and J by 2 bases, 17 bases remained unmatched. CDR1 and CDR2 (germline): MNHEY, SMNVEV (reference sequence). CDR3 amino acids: CASSVFPPGGRVAYEQYF. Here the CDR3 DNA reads TGTGCCAGCAGTGTTTTCCCACCAGGGGGCCGAGTAGCCTACGAGCAGTACTTC.

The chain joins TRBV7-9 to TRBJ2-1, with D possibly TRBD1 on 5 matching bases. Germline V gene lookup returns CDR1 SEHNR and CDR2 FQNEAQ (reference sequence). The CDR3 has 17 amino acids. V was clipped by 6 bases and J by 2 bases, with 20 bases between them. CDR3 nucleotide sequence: TGTGCCAGCAGTCCCCCCGCCATGACAGTTACCTACAATGAGCAGTTCTTC. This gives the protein CASSPPAMTVTYNEQFF.

In DNA, the CDR3 is TGCAGCTCCGAGCGGGGTGGATACAATGAGCAGTTCTTC. Its translation is CSSERGGYNEQFF. The chain carries TRBV29-1 and TRBJ2-1; the match to TRBD2 covers 7 bases. The V gene end was trimmed by 8 bases and the J gene end by 4 bases; junction bases not matched to a gene: 8. Germline values: CDR1 SQVTM, CDR2 ANQGSEA. CDR3 length equals 13 residues.

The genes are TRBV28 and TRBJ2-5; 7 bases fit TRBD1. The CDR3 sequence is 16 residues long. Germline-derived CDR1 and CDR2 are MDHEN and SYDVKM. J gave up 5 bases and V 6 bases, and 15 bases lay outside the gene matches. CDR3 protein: CASSPPTGLRGETQYF. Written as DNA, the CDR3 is TGTGCCAGCAGCCCACCGACAGGGTTACGTGGGGAGACCCAGTACTTC. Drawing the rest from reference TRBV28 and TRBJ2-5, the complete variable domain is DVKVTQSSRYLVKRTGEKVFLECVQDMDHENMFWYRQDPGLGLRLIYFSYDVKMKEKGDIPEGYSVSREKKERFSLILESASTNQTSMYLCASSPPTGLRGETQYFGPGTRLLVL.

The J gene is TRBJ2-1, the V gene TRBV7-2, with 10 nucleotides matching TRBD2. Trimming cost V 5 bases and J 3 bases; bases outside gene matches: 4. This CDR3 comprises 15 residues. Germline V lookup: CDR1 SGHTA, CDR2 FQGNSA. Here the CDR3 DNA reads TGTGCCAGCAGCGCGACTAGCGGGTACTACAATGAGCAGTTCTTC. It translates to CASSATSGYYNEQFF.

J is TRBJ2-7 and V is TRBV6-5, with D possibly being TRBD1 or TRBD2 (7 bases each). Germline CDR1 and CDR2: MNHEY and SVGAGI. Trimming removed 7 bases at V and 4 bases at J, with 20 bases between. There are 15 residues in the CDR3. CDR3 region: CASTPGGDGSYEQYF. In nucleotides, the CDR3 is TGTGCCAGCACCCCAGGGGGGGATGGTTCTTACGAGCAGTACTTC.

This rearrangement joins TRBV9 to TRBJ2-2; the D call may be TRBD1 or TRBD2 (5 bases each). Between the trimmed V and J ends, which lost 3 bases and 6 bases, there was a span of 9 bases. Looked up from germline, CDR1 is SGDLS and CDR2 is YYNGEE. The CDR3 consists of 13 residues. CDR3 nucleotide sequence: TGTGCCAGCAGCGACGAGGGGTCCGGGGAGCTGTTTTTT. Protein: CASSDEGSGELFF.

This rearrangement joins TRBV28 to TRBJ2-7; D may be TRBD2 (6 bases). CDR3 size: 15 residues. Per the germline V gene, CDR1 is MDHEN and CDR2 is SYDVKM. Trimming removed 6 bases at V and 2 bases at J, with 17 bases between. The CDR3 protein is CASRARGGGTYEQYF. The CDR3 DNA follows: TGTGCCAGCAGAGCCCGCGGCGGAGGGACCTACGAGCAGTACTTC.

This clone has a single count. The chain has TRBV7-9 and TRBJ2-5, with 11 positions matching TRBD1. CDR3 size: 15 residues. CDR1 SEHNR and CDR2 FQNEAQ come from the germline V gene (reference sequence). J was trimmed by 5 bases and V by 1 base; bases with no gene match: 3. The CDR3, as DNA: TGTGCCAGCAGCTTAGGGACAGGGGGCATTGAGACCCAGTACTTC. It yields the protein CASSLGTGGIETQYF.